This entry lists 31 T cell receptor beta chains sequenced from one sample in a study of glioma-infiltrating T cells. Amplification of TCR alpha and beta CDR3 regions from RNA used iRepertoire nested multiplex PCR. TCRdb re-called the multiplex PCR reads with MiXCR, one entry per CDR3 protein. The repertoire has 170,000 or so distinct CDR3 sequences, roughly 45% of them found once; the top ten carry roughly 5.2%. Sequenced material: glioma tissue, nonneoplastic brain tissue, or PBMCs (not recorded which). All receptors come from a human donor with low-grade glioma or glioblastoma, undergoing nonglioma brain surgery, or in good health (not recorded which).

The sample holds a few counts of this clonotype. The chain combines TRBV9 with TRBJ2-3; D may be TRBD2 (6 bases). V was pared by 3 bases and J by 3 bases, with 11 bases between. The CDR3 totals 14 residues. In germline, CDR1 is SGDLS, CDR2 YYNGEE. The CDR3 is CASSAAGRTDTQYF. The DNA of the CDR3 is TGTGCCAGCAGCGCCGCAGGGAGGACAGATACGCAGTATTTT.

Note on this clonotype: This may stem from a read error, because a much larger clone lies one nucleotide away. The rearrangement links TRBV7-2 to TRBJ2-5; D possibly corresponds to TRBD1 (6 bases). Germline values: CDR1 SGHTA, CDR2 FQGNSA. The CDR3 contains 14 residues. The CDR3 region has the DNA TGTGCCAGCAGCTTGGGGACATTCCAAGAGACCCATTACTTC. This gives the protein CASSLGTFQETHYF.

This clonotype was observed a handful of times. The V gene is TRBV19, the J gene TRBJ2-1, with TRBD2 matching 7 bases. The CDR3 is 16 amino acids. The V gene's germline CDR1 is LNHDA and CDR2 SQIVND (reference sequence). The junction had 5 bases not matched to a gene; V was cut back by 3 bases and J by 0 bases. CDR3 DNA: TGTGCCAGTAGTATTAATCGCGGGAGCTCCTACAATGAGCAGTTCTTC. Residues: CASSINRGSSYNEQFF.

V and J are TRBV12-3 or TRBV12-4 and TRBJ1-2; D unclear. The V and J ends lost 4 bases and 2 bases respectively, with 8 bases between them. The CDR3 has 13 residues. For the CDR3, the DNA is TGTGCCAGCAGTTCCTGGCACAACTATGGCTACACCTTC. It is translated as CASSSWHNYGYTF.

There are many counts of this clonotype. The chain is built from TRBV18 and TRBJ2-3; possible D gene TRBD1, 5 bases. CDR1 and CDR2 from the germline V gene are KGHSH and LQKENI. The V gene lost 2 bases and the J gene lost 3 bases, with 6 bases spanning the gap. This CDR3 region has 13 residues. In DNA form, the CDR3 reads TGTGCCAGCTCACCAAGGACAACAGATACGCAGTATTTT. Encoded protein: CASSPRTTDTQYF.

The chain links TRBV28 to TRBJ2-7; a possible D gene is TRBD1 (6 bases). CDR3 length: 12 amino acids. V shed 5 bases and J shed 7 bases, with 12 bases lying between them. Germline-derived CDR1 and CDR2 are MDHEN and SYDVKM. The CDR3 DNA reads TGTGCCAGCAGTGCCGACAGGCCAGAGCAGTACTTC. This translates into CASSADRPEQYF.

Comments on this clonotype: A junction boundary mismatches the germline segment, possibly from a read error. V usage is TRBV20-1 and J usage is TRBJ1-2; TRBD1 aligns across 7 bases. Germline CDR1 and CDR2: DFQATT and SNEGSKA (reference sequence). The CDR3 consists of 12 residues. CDR3 sequence: CSAWDRLNGYTF. The CDR3 coding sequence is TGCAGTGCTTGGGACAGATTGAATGGCTACACATTC.

To note about this clonotype: One end of the junction is discordant with germline, which a read error may explain. V gene TRBV4-1 combines with J gene TRBJ2-1, with D possibly TRBD2 on 6 matching bases. The CDR3 is made up of 14 amino acids. The germline V gene encodes CDR1 MGHRA and CDR2 YSYEKL. Here the CDR3 reads CASSHGSSYNEKFF. CDR3 nucleotide sequence: TGCGCCAGCAGCCACGGGAGCTCCTACAATGAGAAGTTCTTC.

This clonotype was counted at least ten times. This sequence joins TRBV28 and TRBJ2-1; D remains unclear. Germline V lookup: CDR1 MDHEN, CDR2 SYDVKM. The ends were cut back, 7 bases at V and 4 bases at J, with 11 bases in the middle. The length of the CDR3 is 13 residues. The CDR3 sequence: CASISAGYNEQFF. As DNA, the CDR3 is TGTGCCAGCATTTCTGCAGGATACAATGAGCAGTTCTTC.

As regards this clonotype: With a much larger clone just one base away, this may be a read error. The chain has TRBV4-2 and TRBJ1-2; 7 bases line up with TRBD1. With 0 bases clipped from V and 3 bases from J, the junction kept 7 bases outside the gene matches. CDR3 length: 16 amino acids. Germline CDR1 is LGHNA and CDR2 is YNFKEQ. The CDR3 DNA is TGTGCCAGCAGCCAAGATTATGGACAGGTACACTATGGCTACACCTTC. As protein: CASSQDYGQVHYGYTF.

The chain uses TRBV5-4 and TRBJ2-1; 7 nucleotides align to TRBD1. The ends lost 1 base at V and 3 bases at J; junction bases unmatched: 4. Germline loops: CDR1 SGHNT, CDR2 YYREEE (reference sequence). CDR3 size: 15 residues. The CDR3 sequence is CASSLLQGFYNEQFF. The CDR3 bases are TGTGCCAGCAGCTTGTTACAGGGGTTCTACAATGAGCAGTTCTTC.

This clonotype was seen only once. The chain has TRBV2 and TRBJ2-5, with D perhaps matching TRBD1 or TRBD2 (6 bases each). The germline V and J ends were trimmed by 6 bases and 10 bases, with 21 bases remaining between them. Germline V gene lookup returns CDR1 SNHLY and CDR2 FYNNEI. The CDR3 loop spans 14 amino acids. CDR3 nucleotide sequence: TGTGCCAGCAGACGTGAGGGGGGATCGAAGAGCCAGTACTTC. Protein product: CASRREGGSKSQYF.

This clonotype was seen ten or more times. The genes are TRBV20-1 and TRBJ2-5; 7 bases agree with TRBD2. CDR3 size: 13 residues. The germline CDR1 and CDR2 sequences are DFQATT and SNEGSKA (reference sequence). J gave up 2 bases and V 3 bases, and 3 bases lay outside the gene matches. CDR3 region: CSASGLEQETQYF. The CDR3 DNA reads TGCAGTGCTAGTGGACTAGAGCAAGAGACCCAGTACTTC.

The sample holds many counts of this clonotype. The rearrangement joins TRBV20-1 to TRBJ2-7; TRBD2 aligns across 14 bases. Germline CDR1 and CDR2: DFQATT and SNEGSKA (reference sequence). V was pared by 2 bases and J by 5 bases, with 5 bases of the junction left unmatched. The CDR3 is 15 residues long. CDR3 coding DNA: TGCAGTGCTAGACTTGGGACTAGCGGGAGAAACGAGCAGTACTTC. This gives the protein CSARLGTSGRNEQYF.

Concerning this clonotype itself: Given a much more abundant clone one base away, this may be a read error. This chain connects TRBV28 to TRBJ2-7; D gene uncertain. The CDR3 contains 13 residues. Germline V lookup: CDR1 MDHEN, CDR2 SYDVKM. V lost 2 bases and J 2 bases, leaving 7 bases between the germline ends. In DNA, the CDR3 is TGTGCCAGCAGTTTAACAGATCCCTACGAGCAGTACTTC. Translating gives CASSLTDPYEQYF.

This chain joins TRBV3-1 and TRBJ2-1; TRBD2 matches 14 bases. Trimming cost V 4 bases and J 9 bases; bases outside gene matches: 8. Per the germline V gene, CDR1 is LGHDT and CDR2 is YNNKEL (reference sequence). The CDR3 contains 16 residues. The CDR3 sequence: CASSPLGLAGVGEQFF. The CDR3 region has the DNA TGTGCCAGCAGCCCCTTGGGACTAGCGGGAGTGGGTGAGCAGTTCTTC.

This chain uses TRBV5-1 with TRBJ2-1; D call uncertain. The CDR3 is 15 amino acids. V was trimmed by 2 bases and J by 0 bases, leaving 9 bases between them. CDR1 SGHRS and CDR2 YFSETQ come from the germline V gene. This CDR3 is CASSFYPASYNEQFF. CDR3 bases: TGCGCCAGCAGCTTTTACCCGGCCTCCTACAATGAGCAGTTCTTC.

The chain joins TRBV5-1 to TRBJ2-1; TRBD2 agrees at 12 bases. CDR1 and CDR2 from the germline V gene are SGHRS and YFSETQ. J gave up 9 bases and V 0 bases, and 7 bases lay outside the gene matches. CDR3 length: 16 amino acids. CDR3 sequence: CASSLVASGRAGEQFF. The CDR3 nucleotides read TGCGCCAGCAGCTTGGTGGCTAGCGGGAGGGCCGGTGAGCAGTTCTTC.

This clonotype was counted a single time. A much larger clone is a single base away; this may be a read error. The chain is built from TRBV28 and TRBJ2-7; no reliable D call. CDR1 is MDHEN and CDR2 is SYDVKM in the germline V gene. This CDR3 contains 15 residues. The V gene lost 6 bases and the J gene lost 2 bases, with 17 bases spanning the gap. The CDR3 coding sequence is TGTGCCAGCAGCACCAGAGACCGCGCACCCTACGAGCAGTACTTC. Protein: CASSTRDRAPYEQYF.

This clonotype was seen repeatedly, ten times or more. The chain is built from TRBV6-2 or TRBV6-3 and TRBJ2-1; TRBD2 is a possible D gene (6 bases). V was shortened by 0 bases and J by 2 bases, with 11 bases between the two germline ends. This CDR3 region has 16 residues. The germline V gene encodes CDR1 MNHEY and CDR2 SVGEGT. CDR3 nucleotides: TGTGCCAGCAGTTACTCGGCGGCGGGAACCTACAATGAGCAGTTCTTC. It codes for CASSYSAAGTYNEQFF.

This clonotype occurred a few times. The chain couples TRBV27 to TRBJ2-2; 8 nucleotides align to TRBD1. The CDR3 length is 15 residues. The V gene's germline CDR1 is MNHEY and CDR2 SMNVEV (reference sequence). After removal of 6 bases from V and 4 bases from J, the junction contained 7 bases not matched to a gene. CDR3 region: CASSRNTGGTGELFF. The CDR3 DNA reads as TGTGCCAGCAGCCGAAACACAGGGGGCACCGGGGAGCTGTTTTTT.

The chain links TRBV19 to TRBJ2-5; D is uncertain. Between the trimmed V and J ends, which lost 1 base and 0 bases, there was a span of 6 bases. There are 14 residues in the CDR3. Germline values: CDR1 LNHDA, CDR2 SQIVND (reference sequence). CDR3 nucleotide sequence: TGTGCCAGTAGTATAGTTCGCGACCAAGAGACCCAGTACTTC. It yields the protein CASSIVRDQETQYF.

Regarding this clonotype: Just one base apart from a much larger clone, this may be a read error. This sequence joins TRBV7-2 and TRBJ1-6, with 9 bases that match TRBD1. This CDR3 region has 15 residues. V was pared by 7 bases and J by 10 bases, with 11 bases of the junction left unmatched. Germline V gene sequence: CDR1 SGHTA, CDR2 FQGNSA. The CDR3 DNA sequence: TGTGCCAGCAACCCTTGGACAGGGGAAAACTCACCCCTCCACTTT. It is translated as CASNPWTGENSPLHF.

The V gene is TRBV2, the J gene TRBJ2-7; 10 bases fit TRBD2. This CDR3 spans 14 amino acids. V dropped 11 bases and J dropped 5; count of bases not matched to a gene: 12. Germline CDR1 SNHLY, CDR2 FYNNEI. The CDR3 DNA reads as TGTGCCTTACGGGCTAGCGGGAGAGAGGACGAGCAGTACTTC. Translating gives CALRASGREDEQYF. Looking up the rest from reference TRBV2 and TRBJ2-7 gives the full variable domain: EPEVTQTPSHQVTQMGQEVILRCVPISNHLYFYWYRQILGQKVEFLVSFYNNEISEKSEIFDDQFSVERPDGSNFTLKIRSTKLEDSAMYFCALRASGREDEQYFGPGTRLTVT.

This clonotype was seen many times. The chain links TRBV7-9 to TRBJ2-7; possibly TRBD1 for D (6 bases). V lost 6 bases to trimming and J lost 4 bases, with 16 bases between them. Germline lookup yields CDR1 SEHNR and CDR2 FQNEAQ (reference sequence). The CDR3 runs 14 residues. The CDR3 here is CASRATGTNYEQYF. The CDR3 DNA reads as TGTGCCAGCAGGGCGACCGGGACAAATTACGAGCAGTACTTC.

This sequence joins TRBV2 and TRBJ2-1; a possible D gene is TRBD2 (6 bases). CDR1 and CDR2 from the germline V gene are SNHLY and FYNNEI. V lost 3 bases, J lost 3 bases, and 9 bases lay in between. The CDR3 contains 14 residues. CDR3 region: CASSDLTSYNEQFF. In DNA, the CDR3 is TGTGCCAGCAGTGATCTGACTAGCTACAATGAGCAGTTCTTC.

In its sample, this clonotype was seen many times. V usage is TRBV15 and J usage is TRBJ2-7, with TRBD2 matching over 9 bases. The CDR3 spans 16 residues. The junction had 5 bases not matched to a gene; V was cut back by 0 bases and J by 2 bases. The germline gives CDR1 LNHNV, CDR2 YYDKDF (reference sequence). The CDR3 DNA reads TGTGCCACCAGCAGAGATCTAGCGGGACCAGCCTACGAGCAGTACTTC. Encoded protein: CATSRDLAGPAYEQYF.

This clonotype was observed many times. The chain combines TRBV28 with TRBJ1-1; D ambiguous. The V gene's germline CDR1 is MDHEN and CDR2 SYDVKM. V lost 3 bases to trimming and J lost 6 bases, with 29 bases between them. The CDR3 extends over 19 amino acids. CDR3 sequence: CASSFLQPTRQLFGAEAFF. CDR3 nucleotides: TGTGCCAGCAGTTTTCTCCAGCCCACACGACAACTATTTGGCGCTGAAGCTTTCTTT.

The rearrangement uses TRBV2 and TRBJ2-2; 7 bases are shared with TRBD2. The V segment lost 5 bases and the J segment 8 bases; nucleotides outside the gene matches: 20. The germline V gene has CDR1 SNHLY and CDR2 FYNNEI. CDR3 length: 18 amino acids. CDR3 nucleotides: TGTGCCAGCAGTTACATGTTTCGACTAGCCCTTCGGAGTGGGGAGCTGTTTTTT. It specifies CASSYMFRLALRSGELFF.

Of note for this clonotype: This sequence may be a read error, since a much larger clone differs from it by one base. This CDR3 is missing its conserved last phenylalanine or tryptophan, likely due to a read error. This chain connects TRBV20-1 to TRBJ2-3, with a possible D match to TRBD2 (6 bases). The V gene's germline CDR1 is DFQATT and CDR2 SNEGSKA (reference sequence). The CDR3 has 14 amino acids. V lost 6 bases and J 2 bases, leaving 15 bases between the germline ends. The CDR3 DNA follows: TGCAGTGCCCGGAAGGGACTGAACACAGATACGCAGTATTCT. It translates to CSARKGLNTDTQYS.

A few counts support this clonotype. A much larger clonotype is one base distant, so this may be a read error. The chain links TRBV20-1 to TRBJ2-7, with 8 bases fitting TRBD2. The CDR3 spans 15 residues. The junction had 12 bases not matched to a gene; V was cut back by 3 bases and J by 5 bases. CDR1 and CDR2 from the germline V gene are DFQATT and SNEGSKA (reference sequence). The CDR3 nucleotides are TGCAGTGCTAGGGTCCCCGGGGGGGAAAGAGACGAGCAGTACTTC. Amino acid sequence: CSARVPGGERDEQYF.